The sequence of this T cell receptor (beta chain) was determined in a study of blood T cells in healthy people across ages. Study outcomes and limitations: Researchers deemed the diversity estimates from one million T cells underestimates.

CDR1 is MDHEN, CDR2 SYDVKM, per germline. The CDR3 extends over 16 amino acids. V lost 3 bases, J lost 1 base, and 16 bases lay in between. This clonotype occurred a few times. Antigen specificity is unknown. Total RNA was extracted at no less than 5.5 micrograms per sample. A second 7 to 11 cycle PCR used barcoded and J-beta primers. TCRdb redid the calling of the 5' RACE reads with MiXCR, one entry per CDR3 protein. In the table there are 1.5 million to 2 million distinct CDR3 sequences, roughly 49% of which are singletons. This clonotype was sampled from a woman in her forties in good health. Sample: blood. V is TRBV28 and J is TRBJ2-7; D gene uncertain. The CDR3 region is CASSLSRNSHSYEQYF. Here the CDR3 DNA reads TGTGCCAGCAGTTTGTCCCGCAACAGCCATTCCTACGAGCAGTACTTC.